These 12 T cell receptor beta chains originate from one sample sequenced in a study of radiotherapy plus CTLA-4 blockade in lung cancer. The data were produced by immunoSEQ multiplex PCR, yet TCRdb's version contains in-frame clones alone and is incomplete. The table has about 85,000 clones, approximately 86% seen once; the top ten hold about 2%. Material: peripheral blood, obtained from a patient treated with radiotherapy plus ipilimumab. The receptor set was obtained from a human donor with non-small cell lung cancer who had a partial response to radiotherapy plus ipilimumab.

The chain links TRBV30 to TRBJ1-1, with D possibly matching TRBD1 (5 bases). Germline values: CDR1 GTSNPN, CDR2 SVGIG (reference sequence). Trimming took off 4 bases at V and 0 bases at J, with 9 bases between the two ends. The length of the CDR3 is 13 residues. DNA for the CDR3: TGTGCCTGGACCAGACAGATGAACACTGAAGCTTTCTTT. Protein: CAWTRQMNTEAFF.

The V and J genes are TRBV18 and TRBJ2-7, with 9 bases aligning to TRBD1. V lost 2 bases to trimming and J lost 3 bases; unmatched junction nucleotides: 2. Per the germline V gene, CDR1 is KGHSH and CDR2 is LQKENI. This CDR3 comprises 14 residues. Written as DNA, the CDR3 is TGTGCCAGCTCACCAGGGACAGGGAACTACGAGCAGTACTTC. Translated, it gives CASSPGTGNYEQYF.

The chain is built from TRBV12-5 and TRBJ1-5; D is perhaps TRBD1 (6 bases). There are 13 residues in the CDR3. V was cut by 5 bases and J by 7 bases, with 12 bases left in between. CDR1 is LGHNT, CDR2 FRNRAP, per germline. The CDR3 nucleotides are TGTGCTAGTGGTACAGGGTTAGGGCAGCCCCAGCATTTT. This sequence encodes CASGTGLGQPQHF.

Only a few counts were recorded for this clone. The chain links TRBV18 to TRBJ1-2; 9 nucleotides line up with TRBD1. The germline gives CDR1 KGHSH, CDR2 LQKENI. V dropped 7 bases and J dropped 5; count of bases not matched to a gene: 5. The CDR3 runs 13 residues. CDR3 nucleotide sequence: TGTGCCAGCTTGCCGACAGGGGGATATGGCTACACCTTC. Its protein is CASLPTGGYGYTF.

V and J are TRBV27 and TRBJ2-7, with D possibly TRBD2 on 7 matching bases. V shed 6 bases and J shed 2 bases, with 26 bases lying between them. The CDR3 covers 18 residues. CDR1 is MNHEY, CDR2 SMNVEV, per germline (reference sequence). CDR3 bases: TGTGCCAGCAGCCCGGGGGGCCTAGGCGGGAGAACCCCCTACGAGCAGTACTTC. It translates to CASSPGGLGGRTPYEQYF.

This chain uses TRBV6-1 with TRBJ2-7, with 8 bases that match TRBD1. Germline CDR1 MNHNS, CDR2 SASEGT. J lost 1 base, V lost 6 bases, and 8 bases had no gene match. This CDR3 is 15 amino acids long. The CDR3 spells CASRSGTGNSYEQYF. The DNA of the CDR3 is TGTGCCAGCAGATCCGGGACAGGTAATTCCTACGAGCAGTACTTC.

This chain connects TRBV19 to TRBJ1-1, with D possibly being TRBD1 (5 bases). The V and J ends lost 1 base and 5 bases respectively, with 8 bases between them. The length of the CDR3 is 13 residues. The germline gives CDR1 LNHDA, CDR2 SQIVND (reference sequence). CDR3 sequence (DNA): TGTGCCAGTAGTATAGCGGGGGGAACTGAAGCTTTCTTT. Its protein is CASSIAGGTEAFF.

The chain joins TRBV7-3 to TRBJ1-1; no clear D. This CDR3 contains 13 residues. The germline CDR1 and CDR2 sequences are SGHTA and FQGTGA. Trimming stripped 4 bases from V and 1 base from J, with 7 bases between. CDR3 nucleotide sequence: TGTGCCAGCAGCTATATGTCGAACACTGAAGCTTTCTTT. Residues: CASSYMSNTEAFF. The variable domain in full, completed from reference TRBV7-3 and TRBJ1-1, reads GAGVSQTPSNKVTEKGKYVELRCDPISGHTALYWYRQSLGQGPEFLIYFQGTGAADDSGLPNDRFFAVRPEGSVSTLKIQRTERGDSAVYLCASSYMSNTEAFFGQGTRLTVV.

The chain is built from TRBV2 and TRBJ1-2, with 7 bases that match TRBD1. The germline V gene has CDR1 SNHLY and CDR2 FYNNEI. J lost 8 bases, V lost 2 bases, and 11 bases had no gene match. The CDR3 spans 15 residues. CDR3 nucleotides: TGTGCCAGCAGTGAAAGGGGACAGTTCTCCCGAGGCTACACCTTC. It translates to CASSERGQFSRGYTF.

The rearrangement links TRBV6-6 to TRBJ2-7; 8 bases are shared with TRBD1. Germline V gives CDR1 MNHNY, CDR2 SVGAGI (reference sequence). The V segment lost 6 bases and the J segment 2 bases; nucleotides outside the gene matches: 9. The CDR3 runs 15 residues. The CDR3 loop is CASRGTGTGAYEQYF. The CDR3 DNA reads TGTGCCAGCAGGGGGACCGGGACAGGAGCCTACGAGCAGTACTTC.

J is TRBJ1-2 and V is TRBV4-3, with TRBD1 matching over 8 bases. Germline trimming cut 3 bases from V and 8 bases from J; bases unmatched to any gene: 8. Germline values: CDR1 LGHNA, CDR2 YSLEER. The CDR3 is made up of 14 amino acids. CDR3 loop: CASSQDRESWGYTF. CDR3 coding DNA: TGCGCCAGCAGCCAGGACAGGGAATCTTGGGGCTACACCTTC.

V and J are TRBV4-3 and TRBJ2-1, with a weak D call TRBD2 (6 bases). CDR3 length: 18 residues. CDR1 and CDR2 (germline): LGHNA, YSLEER. V lost 3 bases, J lost 0 bases, and 18 bases lay in between. The CDR3 here is CASSHTSDWRGSYNEQFF. The DNA of the CDR3 is TGCGCCAGCAGCCACACTTCGGACTGGCGGGGCTCCTACAATGAGCAGTTCTTC.